The entry below describes one T cell receptor beta chain. The target antigen is unknown. Investigators isolated RNA and reverse transcribed it into cDNA to act as the sequencing template. Sequencing was performed with immunoSEQ multiplex PCR; in TCRdb, only in-frame clones are kept and a portion is missing. The table lists 90,000 to 150,000 clones, approximately 53% of them singletons. The record originates from a study of CD8+ T cells in alopecia areata. In the study overall: The study gave treated patients oral tofacitinib at 5 to 10 mg twice daily.

Study findings and constraints: Tofacitinib yielded significantly lower scalp clonality and fewer expanded CD8+ clones among the top 100.

Treatment in this sample: oral pan-JAK inhibitor, 5-10 mg twice daily. The receptor comes from a human donor with alopecia areata. Here the sequenced sample was CD4+ T cells sorted from blood, taken at week 4, from a patient treated with tofacitinib.

The DNA for the CDR3 is TGTGCCAGCATCCACCAAACAGGGGCAGAAGCTTTCTTT. Protein sequence: CASIHQTGAEAFF. The chain recombines TRBV6-6 with TRBJ1-1; 7 positions match TRBD1. CDR3 size: 13 residues. Germline V gives CDR1 MNHNY, CDR2 SVGAGI (reference sequence). V was clipped by 7 bases and J by 8 bases; unmatched bases: 10.